This T cell receptor (beta chain) derives from a study of cytomegalovirus exposure and HLA in healthy donors. Looking at the study overall: The 95 to 150 validation repertoires used a platform that matched the one used for the roughly 700 first-cohort repertoires, as a later analysis reported. Study-wide findings and caveats: Through in vitro validation, a few CMV-associated chains were shown to be specific for CMV antigens. With high specificity and sensitivity, the classifier reportedly diagnosed cytomegalovirus status. Associated with cytomegalovirus, according to the listing, were fewer than 200 TCR beta chains.

The V gene lost 6 bases and the J gene lost 1 base, with 13 bases spanning the gap. CDR3 length: 15 amino acids. Germline V lookup: CDR1 SGDLS, CDR2 YYNGEE. The repertoire was sequenced with immunoSEQ multiplex PCR; TCRdb's copy has only in-frame clones and lacks some. The sample has hundreds of thousands of clones, about nine tenths seen once. Regarding this clone: As yet, its antigen is unknown.

Sequencing used PBMCs. The TCR sequence derives from a woman aged 18-29 years in good health and CMV-seronegative. The chain recombines TRBV9 with TRBJ2-2; no definite D call. DNA of the CDR3: TGTGCCAGCACCGACAAATCGGTGAACACCGGGGAGCTGTTTTTT. Protein sequence: CASTDKSVNTGELFF.